The 11 T cell receptor beta chains below were found in one sample sequenced in a study of response to subunit inactivated influenza vaccine. MiXCR was run by TCRdb on the RT-PCR reads, yielding one entry per CDR3 protein. The sample consists of roughly 700,000 distinct CDR3 sequences, around a sixth of them appearing once. Sequenced material: PBMCs from blood, taken roughly 13 days after vaccination. The receptors derive from a man over 45 who received an inactivated influenza vaccine.

The chain links TRBV3-1 to TRBJ2-3; a possible D gene is TRBD2 (6 bases). This CDR3 comprises 17 residues. Deletions cut 3 bases from V and 1 base from J, with 17 bases between. In germline, CDR1 is LGHDT, CDR2 YNNKEL (reference sequence). The CDR3 DNA follows: TGTGCCAGCAGCCAGGTCGGGGGTAGAGGCGGCACAGATACGCAGTATTTT. Translation gives CASSQVGGRGGTDTQYF.

CDR3 in amino acids: CASSEWQESYNEQFF. The DNA of the CDR3 is TGTGCCAGCAGTGAATGGCAGGAATCTTACAATGAGCAGTTCTTC. The chain combines TRBV2 with TRBJ2-1, with D unresolved. The CDR3 runs to 15 residues. Germline V gene sequence: CDR1 SNHLY, CDR2 FYNNEI. Trimming took 2 bases from V and 4 from J, leaving 12 bases between them.

The chain is built from TRBV7-9 and TRBJ1-6; D perhaps matches TRBD1 (5 bases). V lost 1 base and J lost 14, with 15 bases in between. This CDR3 comprises 14 residues. CDR1 is SEHNR and CDR2 is FQNEAQ in the germline V gene (reference sequence). The chain's CDR3 is CASSLGETALALHF. The CDR3 DNA sequence: TGTGCCAGCAGCTTAGGGGAGACAGCTCTGGCCCTCCACTTT.

The genes are TRBV12-3 or TRBV12-4 and TRBJ2-7; no definite D call. This CDR3 spans 14 amino acids. Trimming took off 6 bases at V and 6 bases at J, with 18 bases between the two ends. The CDR3 region has the DNA TGTGCCAGCAGCAGCCTGACGAGTACGGGCGAGCAGTACTTC. Translating it yields CASSSLTSTGEQYF.

This clonotype showed up just a few times. V and J are TRBV3-1 and TRBJ2-3, with D perhaps TRBD2 (5 bases). The CDR3 has 16 amino acids. The V end lost 0 bases, the J end lost 2 bases, and 12 bases lay between the germline ends. The germline V gene has CDR1 LGHDT and CDR2 YNNKEL (reference sequence). CDR3 loop: CASSQERTGNTDTQYF. DNA of the CDR3: TGTGCCAGCAGCCAAGAAAGGACCGGGAACACAGATACGCAGTATTTT.

This clonotype turned up a few times. The rearrangement joins TRBV20-1 to TRBJ1-5; D perhaps matches TRBD1 (6 bases). CDR3 length: 14 amino acids. Germline CDR1 reads DFQATT; CDR2 reads SNEGSKA (reference sequence). Trimming stripped 0 bases from V and 6 bases from J, with 12 bases between. CDR3 coding DNA: TGCAGTGCTAGAGATTCAGGGGCCGGTCAGCCCCAGCATTTT. Translation: CSARDSGAGQPQHF.

The chain couples TRBV6-1 to TRBJ1-5, with TRBD1 matching 8 bases. J gave up 7 bases and V 7 bases, and 9 bases lay outside the gene matches. The CDR3 has 14 residues. From germline, CDR1 is MNHNS and CDR2 SASEGT. The CDR3 DNA is TGTGCCAGCATGGACACAGGGGGGAGGCAGCCCCAGCATTTT. This gives the protein CASMDTGGRQPQHF.

The V gene is TRBV7-2, the J gene TRBJ1-1; 8 bases map to TRBD1. J was trimmed by 5 bases and V by 5 bases; bases with no gene match: 13. Per germline, CDR1 SGHTA and CDR2 FQGNSA. CDR3 length: 16 amino acids. CDR3: CASSRPPGQGRTEAFF. CDR3 nucleotides: TGTGCCAGCAGCCGCCCTCCCGGACAGGGTAGAACTGAAGCTTTCTTT.

Notes on this clonotype: The junction does not match germline at one end; this may be a read error. The chain joins TRBV29-1 to TRBJ1-1, with D maybe TRBD1 (5 bases). CDR1 is SQVTM and CDR2 is ANQGSEA in the germline V gene. This CDR3 spans 15 amino acids. The CDR3: CIVGGGTSSPTEAFF. The CDR3 nucleotides are TGCATCGTTGGGGGGGGGACGTCAAGCCCCACTGAAGCTTTCTTT.

This clonotype has only a few counts. The V gene is TRBV27, the J gene TRBJ2-3; TRBD2 matches at 9 bases. In germline, CDR1 is MNHEY, CDR2 SMNVEV (reference sequence). The CDR3 runs to 12 residues. Trimming took 8 bases from V and 9 from J; bases not matched to a gene: 6. The CDR3 protein is CASGAGGWTQYF. CDR3 nucleotides: TGTGCCAGCGGAGCGGGGGGTTGGACGCAGTATTTT.

This clonotype was seen a handful of times. The CDR3 region is CASSLLGLGVGETQYF. CDR3 bases: TGTGCCAGCAGCTTGCTCGGGTTGGGCGTGGGAGAGACCCAGTACTTC. The V and J genes are TRBV5-5 and TRBJ2-5, with D unclear. Germline loops: CDR1 SGHKS, CDR2 YYEKEE (reference sequence). The CDR3 has 16 residues. Trimming shortened V by 1 base and J by 4 bases, and 17 bases separated the two germline ends.